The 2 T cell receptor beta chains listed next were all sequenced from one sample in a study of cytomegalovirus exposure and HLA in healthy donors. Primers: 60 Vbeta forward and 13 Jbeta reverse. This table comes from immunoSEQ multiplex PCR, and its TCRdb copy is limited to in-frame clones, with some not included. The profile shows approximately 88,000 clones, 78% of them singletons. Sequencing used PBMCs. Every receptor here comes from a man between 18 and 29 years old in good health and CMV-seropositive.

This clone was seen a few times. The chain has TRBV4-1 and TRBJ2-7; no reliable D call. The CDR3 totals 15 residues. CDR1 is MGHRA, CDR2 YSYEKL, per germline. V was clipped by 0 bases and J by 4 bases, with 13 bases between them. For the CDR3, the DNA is TGCGCCAGCAGCCAAGATGAATCAGGTTGGTACGAGCAGTACTTC. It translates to CASSQDESGWYEQYF.

CDR3 bases: TGTGCCAGCCAAAGGAGGGGAAATTACAATGAGCAGTTCTTC. This sequence encodes CASQRRGNYNEQFF. This chain connects TRBV2 to TRBJ2-1; maybe TRBD2 (6 bases). This CDR3 is 14 amino acids long. Germline V gene lookup returns CDR1 SNHLY and CDR2 FYNNEI. Between the trimmed V and J ends, which lost 8 bases and 4 bases, there was a span of 15 bases.